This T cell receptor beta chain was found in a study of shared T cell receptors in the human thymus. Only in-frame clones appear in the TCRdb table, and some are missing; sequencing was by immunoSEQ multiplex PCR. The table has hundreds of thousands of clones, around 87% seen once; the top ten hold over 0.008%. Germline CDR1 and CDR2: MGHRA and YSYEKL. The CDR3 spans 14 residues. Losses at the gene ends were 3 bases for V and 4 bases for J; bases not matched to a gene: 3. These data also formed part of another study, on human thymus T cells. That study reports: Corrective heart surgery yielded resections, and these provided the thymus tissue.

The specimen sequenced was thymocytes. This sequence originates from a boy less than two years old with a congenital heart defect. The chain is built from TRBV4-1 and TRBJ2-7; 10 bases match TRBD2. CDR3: CASSQRLAGYEQYF. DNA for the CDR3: TGCGCCAGCAGCCAGCGACTAGCGGGTTACGAGCAGTACTTC.